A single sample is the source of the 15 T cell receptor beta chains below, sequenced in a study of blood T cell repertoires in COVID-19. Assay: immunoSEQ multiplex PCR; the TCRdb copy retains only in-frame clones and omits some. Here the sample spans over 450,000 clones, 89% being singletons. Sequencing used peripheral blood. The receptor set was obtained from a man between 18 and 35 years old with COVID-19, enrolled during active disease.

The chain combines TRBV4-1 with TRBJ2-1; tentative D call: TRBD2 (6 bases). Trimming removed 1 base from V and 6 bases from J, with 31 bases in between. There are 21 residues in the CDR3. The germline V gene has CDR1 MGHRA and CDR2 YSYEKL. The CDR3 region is CASSQVRGIPTAGKGGNEQFF. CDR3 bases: TGCGCCAGCAGCCAAGTTCGCGGTATCCCCACGGCGGGGAAGGGTGGCAATGAGCAGTTCTTC.

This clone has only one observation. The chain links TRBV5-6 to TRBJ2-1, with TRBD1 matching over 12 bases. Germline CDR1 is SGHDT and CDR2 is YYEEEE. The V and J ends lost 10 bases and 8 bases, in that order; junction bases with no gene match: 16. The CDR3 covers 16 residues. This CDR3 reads CAGAVLGQGAVYEQFF. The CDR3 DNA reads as TGTGCCGGGGCCGTACTGGGACAGGGGGCCGTATATGAGCAGTTCTTC.

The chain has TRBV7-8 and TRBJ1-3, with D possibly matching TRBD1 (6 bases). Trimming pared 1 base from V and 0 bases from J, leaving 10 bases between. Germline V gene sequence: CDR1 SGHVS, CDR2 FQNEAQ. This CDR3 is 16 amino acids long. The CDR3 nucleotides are TGTGCCAGCAGCTTAGTTGGGGGCACCTCTGGAAACACCATATATTTT. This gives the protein CASSLVGGTSGNTIYF.

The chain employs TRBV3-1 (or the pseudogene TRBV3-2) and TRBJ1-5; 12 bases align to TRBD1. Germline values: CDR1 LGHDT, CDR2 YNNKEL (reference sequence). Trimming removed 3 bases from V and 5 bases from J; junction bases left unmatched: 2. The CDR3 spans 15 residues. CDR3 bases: TGTGCCAGCAGCCAGGGGACAGGGGGCGATCAGCCCCAGCATTTT. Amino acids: CASSQGTGGDQPQHF.

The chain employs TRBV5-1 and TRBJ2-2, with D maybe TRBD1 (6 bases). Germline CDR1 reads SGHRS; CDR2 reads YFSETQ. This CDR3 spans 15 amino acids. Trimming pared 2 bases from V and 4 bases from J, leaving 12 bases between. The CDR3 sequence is CASSFRTEGTGELFF. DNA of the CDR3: TGCGCCAGCAGCTTCAGGACAGAAGGCACCGGGGAGCTGTTTTTT. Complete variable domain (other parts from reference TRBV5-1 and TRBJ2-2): KAGVTQTPRYLIKTRGQQVTLSCSPISGHRSVSWYQQTPGQGLQFLFEYFSETQRNKGNFPGRFSGRQFSNSRSEMNVSTLELGDSALYLCASSFRTEGTGELFFGEGSRLTVL.

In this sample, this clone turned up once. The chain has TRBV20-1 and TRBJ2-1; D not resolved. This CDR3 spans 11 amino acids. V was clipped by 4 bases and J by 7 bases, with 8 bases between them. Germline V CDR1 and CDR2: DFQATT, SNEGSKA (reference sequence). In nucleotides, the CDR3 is TGCAGTGCTACCTTAGTAAATGAGCAGTTCTTC. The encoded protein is CSATLVNEQFF.

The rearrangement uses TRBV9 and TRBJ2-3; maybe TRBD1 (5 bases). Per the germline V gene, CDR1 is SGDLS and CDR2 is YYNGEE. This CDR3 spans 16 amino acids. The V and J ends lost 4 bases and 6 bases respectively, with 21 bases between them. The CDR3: CASSPLTGHRTDTQYF. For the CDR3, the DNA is TGTGCCAGCAGCCCCTTAACCGGACACCGGACGGATACGCAGTATTTT.

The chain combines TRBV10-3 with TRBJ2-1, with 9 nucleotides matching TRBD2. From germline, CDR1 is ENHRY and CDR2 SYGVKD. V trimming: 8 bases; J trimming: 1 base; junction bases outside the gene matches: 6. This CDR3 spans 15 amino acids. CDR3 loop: CAIAVAGVSYNEQFF. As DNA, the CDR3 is TGTGCCATCGCTGTAGCGGGGGTATCCTACAATGAGCAGTTCTTC.

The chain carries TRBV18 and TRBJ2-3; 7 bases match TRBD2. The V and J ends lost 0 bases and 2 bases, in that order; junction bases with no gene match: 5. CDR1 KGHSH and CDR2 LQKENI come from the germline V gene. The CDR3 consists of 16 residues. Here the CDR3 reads CASSPPWEGNTDTQYF. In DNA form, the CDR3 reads TGTGCCAGCTCACCACCGTGGGAGGGGAACACAGATACGCAGTATTTT.

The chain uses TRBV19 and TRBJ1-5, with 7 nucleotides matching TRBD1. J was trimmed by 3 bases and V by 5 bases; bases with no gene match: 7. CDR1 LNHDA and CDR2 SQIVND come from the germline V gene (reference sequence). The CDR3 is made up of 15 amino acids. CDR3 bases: TGTGCCAGTAGTGCCCGGGACAGCAACAATCAGCCCCAGCATTTT. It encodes CASSARDSNNQPQHF. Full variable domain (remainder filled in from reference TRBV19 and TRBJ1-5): DGGITQSPKYLFRKEGQNVTLSCEQNLNHDAMYWYRQDPGQGLRLIYYSQIVNDFQKGDIAEGYSVSREKKESFPLTVTSAQKNPTAFYLCASSARDSNNQPQHFGDGTRLSIL.

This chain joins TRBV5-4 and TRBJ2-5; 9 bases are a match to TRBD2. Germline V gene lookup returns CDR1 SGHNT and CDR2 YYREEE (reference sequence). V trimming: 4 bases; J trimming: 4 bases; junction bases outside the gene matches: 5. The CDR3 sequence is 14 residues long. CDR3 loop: CASSDRTSAETQYF. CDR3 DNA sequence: TGTGCCAGCAGCGATCGGACTAGCGCAGAGACCCAGTACTTC. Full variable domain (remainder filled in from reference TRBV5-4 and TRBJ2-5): ETGVTQSPTHLIKTRGQQVTLRCSSQSGHNTVSWYQQALGQGPQFIFQYYREEENGRGNFPPRFSGLQFPNYSSELNVNALELDDSALYLCASSDRTSAETQYFGPGTRLLVL.

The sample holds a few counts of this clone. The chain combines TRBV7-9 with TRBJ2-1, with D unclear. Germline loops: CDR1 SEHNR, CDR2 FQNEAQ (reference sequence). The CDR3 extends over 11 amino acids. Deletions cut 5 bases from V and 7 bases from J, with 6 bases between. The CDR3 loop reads CASSMRNEQFF. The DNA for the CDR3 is TGTGCCAGCAGCATGAGAAATGAGCAGTTCTTC.

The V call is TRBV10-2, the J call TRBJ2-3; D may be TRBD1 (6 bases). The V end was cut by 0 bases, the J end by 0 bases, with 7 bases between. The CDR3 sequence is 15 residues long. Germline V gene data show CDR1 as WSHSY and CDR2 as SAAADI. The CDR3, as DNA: TGCGCCAGCAGTGAGTCCAGGGGAAGCACAGATACGCAGTATTTT. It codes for CASSESRGSTDTQYF.

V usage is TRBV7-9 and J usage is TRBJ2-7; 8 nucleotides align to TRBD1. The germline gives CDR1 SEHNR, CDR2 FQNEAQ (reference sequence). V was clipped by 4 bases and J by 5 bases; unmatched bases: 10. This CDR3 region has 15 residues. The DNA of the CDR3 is TGTGCCAGCAGCTCCAGCTGGACAGGGTGGCACGAGCAGTACTTC. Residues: CASSSSWTGWHEQYF.

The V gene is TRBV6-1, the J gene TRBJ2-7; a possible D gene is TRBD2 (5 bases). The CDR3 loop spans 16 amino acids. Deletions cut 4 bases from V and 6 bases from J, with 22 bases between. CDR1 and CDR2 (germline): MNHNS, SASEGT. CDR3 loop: CASSGIKRLKSFEQYF. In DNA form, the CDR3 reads TGTGCCAGCAGTGGTATTAAGCGGTTAAAGTCGTTCGAGCAGTACTTC.